This T cell receptor beta chain was captured by sequencing in a study of Graves' ophthalmopathy and Graves' hyperthyroidism. The wider study: Peripheral blood was gathered at first diagnosis, ahead of any treatment whatsoever.

The sample holds many counts of this clonotype. Its target is unknown. The CDR3 has 14 residues. Germline CDR1 reads SGHRS; CDR2 reads YFSETQ. V was clipped by 8 bases and J by 0 bases; unmatched bases: 4. Study outcomes and limitations: A 13-signature model separated ophthalmopathy from stable hyperthyroidism, about 90% sensitivity, about 81% specificity.

Amplification targeted the TCR beta CDR3 regions, with RNA transcripts as the source material. Scientists carried out first-round RT-PCR using HTBI primers and then a second-round multiplex PCR. TCRdb itself ran the multiplex PCR reads through MiXCR, one entry per CDR3 protein. There are approximately 41,000 distinct CDR3 sequences in the sample; about 51% occur only once, and 15% to 20% lies in the top ten. The source is an adult man with Graves' ophthalmopathy. The V call is TRBV5-1, the J call TRBJ2-1; 8 bases map to TRBD2. Source material: peripheral blood. The CDR3, as DNA: TGCGCCAGTTTTAGCGGGAACTCCTACAATGAGCAGTTCTTC. Protein product: CASFSGNSYNEQFF.